This T cell receptor (beta chain) was sequenced for a study of graft-versus-host responses after intestinal transplantation. General study results and limits: Researchers found peak circulating GvH clone levels linked to early post-transplant HvG declines. The study found high graft-versus-host to host-versus-graft clonal ratios in allografts of patients with graft-donor T cell macrochimerism. Recipient marrow held GvH clones, some first seen in ileum or blood.

The germline V gene has CDR1 SGHVS and CDR2 FQNEAQ. V lost 1 base, J lost 11 bases, and 23 bases lay in between. There are 16 residues in the CDR3. As regards this clone: Its antigen is currently unknown.

The table came from immunoSEQ multiplex PCR; TCRdb's copy has only in-frame clones and leaves some out. The sample yields about 100,000 clones, about 90% seen once. Here the sequenced sample was unstimulated CD4+ T cells sorted from spleen or lymph node cells, taken before transplant. The rearrangement joins TRBV7-8 to TRBJ1-1, with D possibly being TRBD1 (5 bases). The receptor was derived from a human donor who was the organ donor for an intestinal transplant. The CDR3, as DNA: TGTGCCAGCAGCTTAGGCCCTTTGAGTCGGGACCCTGGGGCTTTCTTT. It is translated as CASSLGPLSRDPGAFF.